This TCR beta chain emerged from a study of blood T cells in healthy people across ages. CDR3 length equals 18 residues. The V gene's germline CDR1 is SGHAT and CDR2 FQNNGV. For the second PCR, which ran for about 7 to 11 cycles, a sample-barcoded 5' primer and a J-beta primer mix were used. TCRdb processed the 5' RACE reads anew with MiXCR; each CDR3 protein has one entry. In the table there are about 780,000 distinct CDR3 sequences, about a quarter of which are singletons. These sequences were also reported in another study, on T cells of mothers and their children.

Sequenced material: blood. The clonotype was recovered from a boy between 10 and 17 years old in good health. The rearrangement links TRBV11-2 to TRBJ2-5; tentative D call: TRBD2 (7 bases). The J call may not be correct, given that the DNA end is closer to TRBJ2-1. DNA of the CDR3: TGTGCCAGCAGCTTAGAGGGGTTCGGGGGGCGAAGGCAGGGTGAGCAGTTCTTC. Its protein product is CASSLEGFGGRRQGEQFF.